The 14 T cell receptor beta chains listed next were all sequenced from one sample in a study of T cells in Graves' hyperthyroidism and ophthalmopathy (dated by TCRdb to about 2019). Library prep was done by multiplex PCR. The sequencer listed for this sample is Illumina HiSeq 2000. The TCR beta CDR3 regions were amplified from the RNA transcripts. The first round of RT-PCR for the TCR CDR3 was performed with the HTBI primer set and the Qiagen OneStep RT-PCR kit. The public reads were reprocessed in TCRdb via fastp at Q25 and MiXCR, keeping in-frame beta chains. One record per CDR3 amino acid sequence lists the most common genes and DNA. The sample table holds about 280,000 distinct CDR3 sequences, of which 25% were seen once. About a quarter of the sample lies in the top ten. The sample was blood. Receptors originate from a man aged 40-49 years with Graves' hyperthyroidism that later progressed to Graves' ophthalmopathy.

This clonotype was counted ten times or more. The J gene is TRBJ1-1, the V gene TRBV12-3 or TRBV12-4; 8 nucleotides agree with TRBD1. The CDR3 spans 14 residues. The trim removed 4 bases at V and 4 bases at J, leaving 5 bases unmatched. The CDR3: CASSYPGGGTEAFF. Here the CDR3 DNA reads TGTGCCAGCAGTTACCCAGGGGGCGGCACTGAAGCTTTCTTT.

The gene calls are TRBV29-1 and TRBJ2-7, with D possibly matching TRBD2 (6 bases). Trimming pared 4 bases from V and 7 bases from J, leaving 8 bases between. CDR1 and CDR2 from the germline V gene are SQVTM and ANQGSEA. CDR3 size: 10 residues. CDR3 DNA sequence: TGCAGCGTTGGTAGCGGAGAGCAGTACTTC. Translated: CSVGSGEQYF.

There are many counts of this clonotype. The chain carries TRBV29-1 and TRBJ1-1; D remains unclear. V was clipped by 4 bases and J by 6 bases, with 9 bases between them. The length of the CDR3 is 11 residues. CDR1 and CDR2 (germline): SQVTM, ANQGSEA. CDR3 residues: CSVGPRAEAFF. The CDR3 DNA reads TGCAGCGTTGGTCCAAGGGCTGAAGCTTTCTTT.

This clonotype was counted many times. The chain links TRBV12-3 or TRBV12-4 to TRBJ1-1; no reliable D call. The CDR3 contains 15 residues. V gave up 3 bases and J gave up 0 bases, with 11 bases separating them. The CDR3, as DNA: TGTGCCAGCAGTTTGTCCGGGCCCTTGAACACTGAAGCTTTCTTT. It encodes CASSLSGPLNTEAFF.

This clonotype showed up many times. This chain joins TRBV15 and TRBJ2-7; 12 positions agree with TRBD1. V lost 0 bases, J lost 1 base, and 7 bases stayed unmatched. There are 18 residues in the CDR3. Germline V CDR1 and CDR2: LNHNV, YYDKDF (reference sequence). The CDR3 loop reads CATSRELGTGGGSYEQYF. In DNA, the CDR3 is TGTGCCACCAGCAGAGAGTTAGGGACAGGGGGCGGTTCCTACGAGCAGTACTTC.

The chain employs TRBV12-3 or TRBV12-4 and TRBJ2-5, with TRBD1 identical over 8 bases. With V trimmed by 5 bases and J by 5 bases, 10 bases remained unmatched. The CDR3 runs to 15 residues. CDR3 sequence reads: CASSPGQGAGETQYF. The CDR3 bases are TGTGCCAGCAGTCCCGGACAGGGTGCTGGTGAGACCCAGTACTTC.

V gene TRBV19 combines with J gene TRBJ1-1, with a weak D call TRBD1 (6 bases). V shed 4 bases and J shed 1 base, with 13 bases lying between them. This CDR3 comprises 15 residues. Germline-derived CDR1 and CDR2 are LNHDA and SQIVND (reference sequence). The CDR3 reads CASSSPGTTNTEAFF. The CDR3 nucleotides are TGTGCCAGTAGTAGCCCCGGGACAACGAACACTGAAGCTTTCTTT.

This clonotype has a count of ten or more. The DNA for the CDR3 is TGCAGTGCTAGACTTAGCGGGAGCCACGAGCAGTACTTC. This codes for CSARLSGSHEQYF. V is TRBV20-1 and J is TRBJ2-7, with 9 bases fitting TRBD2. Looked up from germline, CDR1 is DFQATT and CDR2 is SNEGSKA (reference sequence). The CDR3 contains 13 residues. V dropped 2 bases and J dropped 5; count of bases not matched to a gene: 4.

This clonotype was seen repeatedly, ten times or more. This chain's CDR3 is CASSQDPNTEAFF. Written as DNA, the CDR3 is TGTGCCAGCAGCCAAGACCCTAACACTGAAGCTTTCTTT. J is TRBJ1-1 and V is TRBV14; D call uncertain. Germline CDR1 and CDR2: SGHDN and FVKESK. V lost 0 bases, J lost 2 bases, and 4 bases lay in between. This CDR3 has 13 amino acids. The variable domain in full, completed from reference TRBV14 and TRBJ1-1, reads EAGVTQFPSHSVIEKGQTVTLRCDPISGHDNLYWYRRVMGKEIKFLLHFVKESKQDESGMPNNRFLAERTGGTYSTLKVQPAELEDSGVYFCASSQDPNTEAFFGQGTRLTVV.

Written as DNA, the CDR3 is TGTGCCACCAGTGATCCAGGGGGATCGAACACCGGGGAGCTGTTTTTT. This sequence encodes CATSDPGGSNTGELFF. The V and J genes are TRBV24-1 and TRBJ2-2; 7 bases line up with TRBD1. The ends lost 3 bases at V and 0 bases at J; junction bases unmatched: 3. This CDR3 spans 16 amino acids. Germline assignment: CDR1 KGHDR and CDR2 SFDVKD.

The V gene is TRBV2, the J gene TRBJ2-7; 8 positions agree with TRBD1. V gave up 6 bases and J gave up 3 bases; unmatched junction bases: 7. Germline V gene data show CDR1 as SNHLY and CDR2 as FYNNEI. This CDR3 spans 14 amino acids. Here the CDR3 reads CASRQGDISYEQYF. CDR3 bases: TGTGCCAGCAGACAGGGGGACATAAGCTACGAGCAGTACTTC. The full variable domain, with the rest looked up from reference TRBV2 and TRBJ2-7, is EPEVTQTPSHQVTQMGQEVILRCVPISNHLYFYWYRQILGQKVEFLVSFYNNEISEKSEIFDDQFSVERPDGSNFTLKIRSTKLEDSAMYFCASRQGDISYEQYFGPGTRLTVT.

There are many counts of this clonotype. This chain joins TRBV28 and TRBJ2-7, with a possible D match to TRBD1 (6 bases). Trimming removed 3 bases at V and 4 bases at J, with 16 bases between. The V gene's germline CDR1 is MDHEN and CDR2 SYDVKM. The CDR3 totals 15 residues. CDR3 loop: CASSLAGAGLYEQYF. The CDR3 bases are TGTGCCAGCAGTTTGGCAGGGGCCGGTTTGTACGAGCAGTACTTC.

This clonotype was picked up one time. J is TRBJ1-1 and V is TRBV25-1; no definite D call. Trimming took 7 bases from V and 0 from J, leaving 9 bases between them. The CDR3 covers 13 residues. The germline CDR1 and CDR2 sequences are MGHDK and SYGVNS. CDR3 region: CASKRDLNTEAFF. CDR3 bases: TGTGCCAGCAAGAGGGATCTGAACACTGAAGCTTTCTTT.

This clonotype occurred many times. The chain has TRBV12-3 or TRBV12-4 and TRBJ2-7; the match to TRBD2 covers 8 bases. The CDR3 length is 14 residues. Unmatched junction bases numbered 9, after V lost 8 bases and J lost 3 bases. This chain's CDR3 is CASSRGGLDYEQYF. The CDR3 nucleotides are TGTGCCAGCTCCCGGGGGGGCCTAGACTACGAGCAGTACTTC.